The source of this T cell receptor beta chain is a study of Graves' ophthalmopathy and Graves' hyperthyroidism. General study results and limits: A roughly 81% specificity and 87.88% sensitivity were achieved by a 13-signature model that separated ophthalmopathy from stable hyperthyroidism. The blood repertoire also included most expanded thyroid clonotypes above 0.001 frequency.

Among the exclusions were patients with other autoimmune diseases, uncontrolled infections, pregnancy or lactation. This clonotype was observed at least ten times. The target antigen is unknown. The V end lost 5 bases, the J end lost 6 bases, and 19 bases lay between the germline ends. The germline gives CDR1 MNHEY, CDR2 SMNVEV (reference sequence). This CDR3 is 15 amino acids long. TCR beta CDR3 regions were amplified from RNA transcripts. HTBI primers primed a first-round RT-PCR, and a second-round multiplex PCR followed. TCRdb used MiXCR to reprocess the multiplex PCR reads, holding one entry per CDR3 protein. The sample comprises fewer than 600,000 distinct CDR3 sequences, approximately 14% of which are singletons, and roughly 9.8% rests with the top ten.

The sequence was obtained from a woman in her 30s with Graves' ophthalmopathy. The chain uses TRBV27 and TRBJ1-2, with TRBD1 as a possible D gene (5 bases). The sequencing input was blood. This CDR3 is CASSRNSAREDGYTF. For the CDR3, the DNA is TGTGCCAGCAGTCGCAACAGCGCCAGGGAAGATGGCTACACCTTC.